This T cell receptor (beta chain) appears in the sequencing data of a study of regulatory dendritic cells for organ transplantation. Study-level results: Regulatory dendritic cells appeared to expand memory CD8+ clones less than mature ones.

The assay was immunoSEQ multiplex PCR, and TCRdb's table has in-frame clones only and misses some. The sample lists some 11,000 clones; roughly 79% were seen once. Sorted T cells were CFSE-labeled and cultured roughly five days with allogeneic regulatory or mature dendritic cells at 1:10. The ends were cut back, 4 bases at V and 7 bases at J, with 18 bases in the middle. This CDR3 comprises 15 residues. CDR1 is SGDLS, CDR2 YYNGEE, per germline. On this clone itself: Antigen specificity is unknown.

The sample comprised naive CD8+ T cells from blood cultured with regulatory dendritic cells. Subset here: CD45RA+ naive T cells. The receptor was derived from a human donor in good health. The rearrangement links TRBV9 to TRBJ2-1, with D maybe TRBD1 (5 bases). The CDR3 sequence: CASSPGRASVNEQFF. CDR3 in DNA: TGTGCCAGCAGCCCCGGCAGGGCTTCTGTTAATGAGCAGTTCTTC.